This TCR beta chain was found in a study of T cell clonotyping in hematopoietic cell transplantation. Across the study: Recipient samples before transplant were obtained post-cytoreduction. Study-level points and caveats: Graft donor and pretransplant recipient Inverse Simpson Index values predicted broader posttransplant TCR diversity. Recipient TCR diversity dropped after transplant; expanded clonotypes rose from day 30 to 180.

Turning to this clone: Its antigen is as yet unknown.

Indicated time point: recipient sample about 28 days before transplant, after cytoreduction. Samples: about 28 days before transplant, then days 30, 100 and 180 after. Clones were read by immunoSEQ multiplex PCR, and TCRdb kept only the in-frame ones, dropping some. This table has around 37,000 clones, roughly 85% appearing once. The CDR3 is 16 amino acids. Per germline, CDR1 LGHNA and CDR2 YSLEER. Losses at the gene ends were 0 bases for V and 3 bases for J; bases not matched to a gene: 7. The clonotype was recovered from a man in his 60s with acute myeloid leukemia. Some clones in this sample may be carry-over from other donors' samples. The chain uses TRBV4-3 and TRBJ1-1, with 7 bases aligning to TRBD1. Sequenced material: peripheral blood mononuclear cells, taken before stem cell transplant. This CDR3 is CASSQDSTGRYTEAFF. The CDR3 bases are TGCGCCAGCAGCCAAGATTCGACAGGGAGGTACACTGAAGCTTTCTTT.